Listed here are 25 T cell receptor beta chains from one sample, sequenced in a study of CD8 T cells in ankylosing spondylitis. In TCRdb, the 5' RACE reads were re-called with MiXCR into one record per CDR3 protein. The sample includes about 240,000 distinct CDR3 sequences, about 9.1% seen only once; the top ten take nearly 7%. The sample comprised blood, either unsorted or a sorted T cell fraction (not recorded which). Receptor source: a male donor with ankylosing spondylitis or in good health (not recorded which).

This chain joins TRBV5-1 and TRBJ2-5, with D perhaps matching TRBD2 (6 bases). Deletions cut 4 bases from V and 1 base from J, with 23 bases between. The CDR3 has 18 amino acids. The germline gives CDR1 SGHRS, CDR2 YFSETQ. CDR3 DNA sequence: TGCGCCAGCAGCCTCATCCCCCCCGCGGCGGGGAGCCAAGAGACCCAGTACTTC. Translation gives CASSLIPPAAGSQETQYF.

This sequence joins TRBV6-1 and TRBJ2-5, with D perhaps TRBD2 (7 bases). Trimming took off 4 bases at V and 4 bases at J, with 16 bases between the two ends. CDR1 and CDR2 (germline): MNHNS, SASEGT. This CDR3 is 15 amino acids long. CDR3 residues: CASSVAGAVGETQYF. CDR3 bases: TGTGCCAGCAGTGTGGCGGGGGCGGTAGGAGAGACCCAGTACTTC.

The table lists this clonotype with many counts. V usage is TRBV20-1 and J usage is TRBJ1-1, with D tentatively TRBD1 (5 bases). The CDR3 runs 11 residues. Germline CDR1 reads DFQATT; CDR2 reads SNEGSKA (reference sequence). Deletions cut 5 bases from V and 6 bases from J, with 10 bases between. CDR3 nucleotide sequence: TGCAGTGCTGATCCAGGGCCTGAAGCTTTCTTT. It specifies CSADPGPEAFF.

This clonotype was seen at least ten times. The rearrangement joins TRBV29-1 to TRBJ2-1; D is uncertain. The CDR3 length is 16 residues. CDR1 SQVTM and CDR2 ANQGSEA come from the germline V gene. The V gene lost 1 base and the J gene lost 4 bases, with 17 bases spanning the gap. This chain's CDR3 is CSVEVMSGPVYNEQFF. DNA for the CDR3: TGCAGCGTTGAAGTGATGTCAGGTCCGGTTTACAATGAGCAGTTCTTC.

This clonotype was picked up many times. The CDR3 DNA sequence: TGCAGTGCTACTTCAACAGGGCACCCCGGGGAGCTGTTTTTT. Its protein is CSATSTGHPGELFF. This chain connects TRBV20-1 to TRBJ2-2, with a weak D call TRBD1 (6 bases). The CDR3 totals 14 residues. Trimming took off 4 bases at V and 6 bases at J, with 15 bases between the two ends. Germline CDR1 DFQATT, CDR2 SNEGSKA (reference sequence).

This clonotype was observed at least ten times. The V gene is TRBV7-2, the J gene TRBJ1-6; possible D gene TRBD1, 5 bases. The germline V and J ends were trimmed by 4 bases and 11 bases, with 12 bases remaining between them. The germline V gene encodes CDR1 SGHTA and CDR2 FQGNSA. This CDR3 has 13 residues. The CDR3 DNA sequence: TGTGCCAGCAGCTGGGGACCAGAGGCACCCCTCCACTTT. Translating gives CASSWGPEAPLHF.

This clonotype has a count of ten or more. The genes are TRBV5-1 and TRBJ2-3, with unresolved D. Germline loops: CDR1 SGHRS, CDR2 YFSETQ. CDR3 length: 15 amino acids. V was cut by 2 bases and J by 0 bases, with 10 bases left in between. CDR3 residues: CASSFADPSTDTQYF. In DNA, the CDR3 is TGCGCCAGCAGCTTTGCGGATCCTAGCACAGATACGCAGTATTTT.

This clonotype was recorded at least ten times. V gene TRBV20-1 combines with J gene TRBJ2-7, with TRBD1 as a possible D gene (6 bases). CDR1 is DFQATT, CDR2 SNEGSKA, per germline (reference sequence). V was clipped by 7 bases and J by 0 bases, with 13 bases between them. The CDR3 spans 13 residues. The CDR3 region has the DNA TGCAGTGTCCAGGGGTTAGGCTCCTACGAGCAGTACTTC. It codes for CSVQGLGSYEQYF.

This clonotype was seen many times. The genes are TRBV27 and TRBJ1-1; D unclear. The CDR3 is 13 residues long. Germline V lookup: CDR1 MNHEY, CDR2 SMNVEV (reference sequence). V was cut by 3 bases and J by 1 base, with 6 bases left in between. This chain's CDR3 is CASSFAENTEAFF. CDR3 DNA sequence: TGTGCCAGCAGTTTTGCGGAGAACACTGAAGCTTTCTTT.

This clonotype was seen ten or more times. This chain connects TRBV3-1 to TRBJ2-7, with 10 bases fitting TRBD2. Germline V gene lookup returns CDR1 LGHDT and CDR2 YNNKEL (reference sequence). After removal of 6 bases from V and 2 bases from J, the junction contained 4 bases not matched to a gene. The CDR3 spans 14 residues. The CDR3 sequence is CASRLTSGTYEQYF. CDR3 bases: TGTGCCAGCAGGCTAACTAGCGGGACCTACGAGCAGTACTTC.

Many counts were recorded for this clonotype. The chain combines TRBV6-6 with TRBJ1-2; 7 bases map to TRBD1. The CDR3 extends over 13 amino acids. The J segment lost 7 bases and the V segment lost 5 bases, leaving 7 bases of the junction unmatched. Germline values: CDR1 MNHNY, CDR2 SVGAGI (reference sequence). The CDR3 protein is CASSNPTGFGYTF. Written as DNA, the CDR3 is TGTGCCAGCAGTAACCCGACAGGGTTTGGCTACACCTTC.

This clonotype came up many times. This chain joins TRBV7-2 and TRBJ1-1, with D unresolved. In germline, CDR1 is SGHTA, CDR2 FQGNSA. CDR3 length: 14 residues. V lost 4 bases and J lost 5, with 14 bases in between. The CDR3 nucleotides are TGTGCCAGCAGCTACCCCATAGGAGGTACTGAAGCTTTCTTT. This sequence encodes CASSYPIGGTEAFF.

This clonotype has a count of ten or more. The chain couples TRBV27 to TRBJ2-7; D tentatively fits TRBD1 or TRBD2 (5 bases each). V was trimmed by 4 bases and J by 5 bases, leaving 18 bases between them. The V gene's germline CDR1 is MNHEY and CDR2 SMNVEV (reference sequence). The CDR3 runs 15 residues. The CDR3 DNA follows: TGTGCCAGCAGTTCCCGGGACGGAGGTACCGACGAGCAGTACTTC. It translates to CASSSRDGGTDEQYF.

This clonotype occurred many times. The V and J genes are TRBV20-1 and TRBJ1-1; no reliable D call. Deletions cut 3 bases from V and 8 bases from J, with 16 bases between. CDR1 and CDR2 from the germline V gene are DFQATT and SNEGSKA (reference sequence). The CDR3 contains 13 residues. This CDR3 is CSASRVRLTEAFF. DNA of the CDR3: TGCAGTGCTAGTCGGGTACGGCTCACCGAAGCTTTCTTT.

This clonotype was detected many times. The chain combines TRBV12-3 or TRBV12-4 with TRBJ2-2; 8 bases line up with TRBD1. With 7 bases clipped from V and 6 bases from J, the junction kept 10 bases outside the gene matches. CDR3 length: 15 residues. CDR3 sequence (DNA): TGTGCCAGCAATTCAGGGGGCGCGGGTTCCGGGGAGCTGTTTTTT. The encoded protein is CASNSGGAGSGELFF.

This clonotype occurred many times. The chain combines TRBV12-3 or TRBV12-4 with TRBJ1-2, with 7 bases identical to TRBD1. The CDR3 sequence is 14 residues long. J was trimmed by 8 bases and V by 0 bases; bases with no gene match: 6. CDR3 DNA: TGTGCCAGCAGTTTAGCGTATCAGGGGGTCGGCTACACCTTC. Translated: CASSLAYQGVGYTF.

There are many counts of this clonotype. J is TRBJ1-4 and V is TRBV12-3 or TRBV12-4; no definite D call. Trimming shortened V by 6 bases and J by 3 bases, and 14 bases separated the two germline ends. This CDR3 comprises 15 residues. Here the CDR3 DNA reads TGTGCCAGCAGCTTCGATCAAGCTGCTAATGAAAAACTGTTTTTT. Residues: CASSFDQAANEKLFF.

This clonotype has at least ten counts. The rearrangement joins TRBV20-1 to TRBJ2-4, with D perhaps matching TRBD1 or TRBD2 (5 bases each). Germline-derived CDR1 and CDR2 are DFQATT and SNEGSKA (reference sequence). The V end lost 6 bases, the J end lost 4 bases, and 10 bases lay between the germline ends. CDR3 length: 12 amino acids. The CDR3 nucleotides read TGCAGTGCCAGGGACCGTAAAAACATTCAGTACTTC. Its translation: CSARDRKNIQYF.

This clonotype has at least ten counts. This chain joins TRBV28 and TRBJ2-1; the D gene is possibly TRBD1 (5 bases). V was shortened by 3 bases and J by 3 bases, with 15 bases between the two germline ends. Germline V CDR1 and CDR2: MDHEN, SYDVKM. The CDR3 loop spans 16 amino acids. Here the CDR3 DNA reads TGTGCCAGCAGTTTCCGCGTAGCAGGGAACTACAATGAGCAGTTCTTC. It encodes CASSFRVAGNYNEQFF.

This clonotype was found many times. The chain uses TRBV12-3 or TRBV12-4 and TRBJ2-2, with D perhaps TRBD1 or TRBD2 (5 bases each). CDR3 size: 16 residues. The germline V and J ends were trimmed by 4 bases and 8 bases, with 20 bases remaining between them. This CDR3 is CASSSRDVVRSGELFF. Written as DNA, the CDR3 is TGTGCCAGCAGTTCCCGGGACGTTGTGAGGAGTGGGGAGCTGTTTTTT.

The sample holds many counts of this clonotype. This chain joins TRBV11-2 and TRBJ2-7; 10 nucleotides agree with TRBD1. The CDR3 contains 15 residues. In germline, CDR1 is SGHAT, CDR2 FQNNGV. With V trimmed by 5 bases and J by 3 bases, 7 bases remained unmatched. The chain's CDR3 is CASSPSDRGLYEQYF. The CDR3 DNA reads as TGTGCCAGCAGCCCGAGTGACAGGGGGCTCTACGAGCAGTACTTC.

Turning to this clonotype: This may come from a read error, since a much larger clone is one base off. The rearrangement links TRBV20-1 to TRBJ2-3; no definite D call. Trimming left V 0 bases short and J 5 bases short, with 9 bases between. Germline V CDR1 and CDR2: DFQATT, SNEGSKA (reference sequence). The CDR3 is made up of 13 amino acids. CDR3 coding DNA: TGCAGTGCTAGAGATGAAGGTCGAGATACGCAGTATTTT. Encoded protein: CSARDEGRDTQYF.

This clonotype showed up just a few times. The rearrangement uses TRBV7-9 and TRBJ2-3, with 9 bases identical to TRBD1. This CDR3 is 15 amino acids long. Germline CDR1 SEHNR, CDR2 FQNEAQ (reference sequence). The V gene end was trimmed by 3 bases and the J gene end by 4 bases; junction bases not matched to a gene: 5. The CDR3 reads CASSFQTGGADTQYF. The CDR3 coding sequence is TGTGCCAGCAGCTTTCAGACAGGGGGTGCAGATACGCAGTATTTT.

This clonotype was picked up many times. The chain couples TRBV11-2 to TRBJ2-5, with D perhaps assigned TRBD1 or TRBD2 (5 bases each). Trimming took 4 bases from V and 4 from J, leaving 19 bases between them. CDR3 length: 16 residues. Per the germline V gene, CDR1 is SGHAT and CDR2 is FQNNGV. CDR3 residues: CASSSQREGSIETQYF. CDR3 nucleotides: TGTGCCAGCAGCTCCCAGAGAGAGGGGAGCATAGAGACCCAGTACTTC.

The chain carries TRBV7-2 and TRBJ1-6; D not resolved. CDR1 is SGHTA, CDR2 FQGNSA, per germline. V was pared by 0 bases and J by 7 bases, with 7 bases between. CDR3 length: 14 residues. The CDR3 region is CASSLAPLNSPLHF. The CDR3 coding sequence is TGTGCCAGCAGCTTAGCTCCACTAAATTCACCCCTCCACTTT.